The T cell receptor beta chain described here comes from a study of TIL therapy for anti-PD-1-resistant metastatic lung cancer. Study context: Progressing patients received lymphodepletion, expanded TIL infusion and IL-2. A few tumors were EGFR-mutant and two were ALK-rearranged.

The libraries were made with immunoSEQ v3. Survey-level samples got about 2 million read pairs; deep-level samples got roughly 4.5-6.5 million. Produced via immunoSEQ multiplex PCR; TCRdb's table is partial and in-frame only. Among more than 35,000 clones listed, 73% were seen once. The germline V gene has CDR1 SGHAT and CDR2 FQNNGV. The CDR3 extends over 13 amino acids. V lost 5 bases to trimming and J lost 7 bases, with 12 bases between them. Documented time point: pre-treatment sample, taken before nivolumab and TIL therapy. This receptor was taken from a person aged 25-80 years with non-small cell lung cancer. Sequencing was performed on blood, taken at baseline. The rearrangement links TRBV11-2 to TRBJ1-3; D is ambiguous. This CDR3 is CASSPSTGNTIYF. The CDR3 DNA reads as TGTGCCAGCAGCCCTTCGACCGGTAACACCATATATTTT. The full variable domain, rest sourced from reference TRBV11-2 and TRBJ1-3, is EAGVAQSPRYKIIEKRQSVAFWCNPISGHATLYWYQQILGQGPKLLIQFQNNGVVDDSQLPKDRFSAERLKGVDSTLKIQPAKLEDSAVYLCASSPSTGNTIYFGEGSWLTVV.